This T cell receptor beta chain derives from a study of vaccination effects on CD4 cells after COVID-19. In regard to this clone: The target antigen is unknown.

After expansion with viral peptide pools in the ViraFEST assay, antigen-specific CD4+ T cells were sequenced. The culture ran for around nine days, and then CD4+ T cells were isolated. Nobody among the vaccine recipients had prior SARS-CoV-2 infection (nucleocapsid antibodies were negative). Profiled with immunoSEQ multiplex PCR; TCRdb holds only in-frame clones, not every one. The table records fewer than 40,000 clones, around 67% of them present only once. The TCR was taken from a human donor who received a COVID-19 vaccine. Here the sequenced sample was CD4+ T cells from PBMCs cultured with SARS-CoV-2 spike peptides, taken before COVID-19 vaccination.

CDR3 coding DNA: TGTGCCAGCAGTCGCGGGACTAGCGGTCTGGAGACCCAGTACTTC. Translating gives CASSRGTSGLETQYF. This chain connects TRBV3-1 (or the pseudogene TRBV3-2) to TRBJ2-5; 11 bases are a match to TRBD2. Trimming took 6 bases from V and 5 from J; bases not matched to a gene: 8. Germline V gives CDR1 LGHDT, CDR2 YNNKEL (reference sequence). This CDR3 has 15 residues.